This T cell receptor (beta chain) originates from a study of T cells in Graves' hyperthyroidism and ophthalmopathy. At the level of the study: At the time of initial diagnosis and before any treatment, peripheral blood was collected.

Overall study findings and caveats: Clonotypes that were expanded in thyroid above 0.001 mostly appeared in blood too.

Amplified TCR beta CDR3 regions derived from RNA transcripts. First-round RT-PCR of the TCR CDR3 relied on the HTBI primer set. TCRdb itself ran the multiplex PCR reads through MiXCR, one entry per CDR3 protein. The sample lists about 500,000 distinct CDR3 sequences, over 15% occurring once. This clonotype was counted ten times or more. Its antigen is unidentified. The CDR3 runs 17 residues. Germline trimming cut 6 bases from V and 3 bases from J; bases unmatched to any gene: 12. For Graves' hyperthyroidism to be stable, ophthalmopathy could not progress within 18 months. Diagnosis of hyperthyroidism was new in patients aged 18 to 65, and its duration was under 2 months.

The source material was blood. The V gene is TRBV12-3 or TRBV12-4, the J gene TRBJ2-3; 10 nucleotides line up with TRBD2. This receptor was identified in a woman under 30 with Graves' hyperthyroidism. CDR3 nucleotide sequence: TGTGCCAGCAGGGCCCGTTTGCTAGCGGGGGATACAGATACGCAGTATTTT. It yields the protein CASRARLLAGDTDTQYF.